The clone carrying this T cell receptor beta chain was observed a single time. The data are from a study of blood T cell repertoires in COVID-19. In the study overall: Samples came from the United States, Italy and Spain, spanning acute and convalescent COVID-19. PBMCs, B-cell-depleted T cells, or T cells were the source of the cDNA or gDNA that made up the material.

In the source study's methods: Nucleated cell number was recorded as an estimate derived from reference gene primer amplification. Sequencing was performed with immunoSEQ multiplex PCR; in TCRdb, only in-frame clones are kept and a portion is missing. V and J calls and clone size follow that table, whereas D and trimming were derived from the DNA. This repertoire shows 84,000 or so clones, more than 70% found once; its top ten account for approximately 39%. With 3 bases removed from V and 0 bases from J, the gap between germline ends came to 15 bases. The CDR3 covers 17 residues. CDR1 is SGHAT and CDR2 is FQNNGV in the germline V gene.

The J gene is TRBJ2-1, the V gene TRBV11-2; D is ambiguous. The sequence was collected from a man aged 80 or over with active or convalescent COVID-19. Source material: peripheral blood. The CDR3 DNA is TGTGCCAGCAGCTTCTCCCCCCTCAGAGGCTCCTACAATGAGCAGTTCTTC. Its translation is CASSFSPLRGSYNEQFF. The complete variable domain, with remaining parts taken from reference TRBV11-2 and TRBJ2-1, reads EAGVAQSPRYKIIEKRQSVAFWCNPISGHATLYWYQQILGQGPKLLIQFQNNGVVDDSQLPKDRFSAERLKGVDSTLKIQPAKLEDSAVYLCASSFSPLRGSYNEQFFGPGTRLTVL.